The source of this T cell receptor beta chain is a study of early T cells in non-severe SARS-CoV-2 infection. Germline V CDR1 and CDR2: SNHLY, FYNNEI. This CDR3 has 15 residues. Trimming pared 6 bases from V and 1 base from J, leaving 15 bases between. Ten or more counts support this clonotype. Researchers attached unique molecular identifiers to individual cDNA molecules. TCRdb reanalysed the 5' RACE reads using MiXCR and keeps one entry per CDR3 protein. The table lists 60,000 to 80,000 distinct CDR3 sequences, more than 10% of them singletons. Sequencing was carried out using whole blood. The sequence derives from an adult who was a healthcare worker with PCR-confirmed SARS-CoV-2 infection or an uninfected control (not recorded which). V is TRBV2 and J is TRBJ1-1, with D unresolved. The CDR3 loop reads CASRPLGRQNTEAFF. The CDR3 bases are TGTGCCAGCAGACCTTTAGGACGGCAGAACACTGAAGCTTTCTTT.